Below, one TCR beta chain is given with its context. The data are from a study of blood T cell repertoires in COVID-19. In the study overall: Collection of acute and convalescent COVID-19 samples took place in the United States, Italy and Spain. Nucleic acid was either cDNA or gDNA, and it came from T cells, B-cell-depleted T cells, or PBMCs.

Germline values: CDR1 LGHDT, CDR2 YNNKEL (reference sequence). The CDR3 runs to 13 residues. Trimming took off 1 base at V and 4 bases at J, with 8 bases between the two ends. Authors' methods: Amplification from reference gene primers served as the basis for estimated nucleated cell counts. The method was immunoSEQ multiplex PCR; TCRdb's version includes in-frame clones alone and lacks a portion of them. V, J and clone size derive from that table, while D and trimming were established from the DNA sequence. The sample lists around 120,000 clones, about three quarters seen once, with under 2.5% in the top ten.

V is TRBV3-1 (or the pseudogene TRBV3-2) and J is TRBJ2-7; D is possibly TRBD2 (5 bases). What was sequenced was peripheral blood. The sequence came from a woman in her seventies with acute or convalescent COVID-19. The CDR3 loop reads CASSQGGGYEQYF. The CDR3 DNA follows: TGTGCCAGCAGCCAAGGAGGAGGTTACGAGCAGTACTTC.